Listed here is a single T cell receptor beta chain. The antigen is undetermined. CDR1 is MNHEY, CDR2 SVGAGI, per germline. The J segment lost 7 bases and the V segment lost 5 bases, leaving 6 bases of the junction unmatched. The CDR3 spans 14 residues. The sample is drawn from a study of T cells in Graves' hyperthyroidism and ophthalmopathy. Study outcomes and limitations: In simple terms, a model built on 13 V-J features told ophthalmopathy apart from stable hyperthyroidism. Most thyroid clonotypes expanded above 0.001 were also detected in blood.

RNA transcripts were the template for amplifying TCR beta CDR3 regions. With the HTBI primer set, the TCR CDR3 went through a first round of RT-PCR. TCRdb independently ran MiXCR on the multiplex PCR reads; one entry per CDR3 protein. The data show about 840,000 distinct CDR3 sequences, approximately 40% seen once. Diagnosing involved the use of clinical symptoms, serum thyroxine and TRAb, thyroid ultrasound and orbital computed tomography. It was less than 13 ml of fresh peripheral blood that supplied the PBMCs. Sequenced: blood. The TCR comes from a man in his late teens or twenties with Graves' hyperthyroidism. J is TRBJ2-7 and V is TRBV6-5, with 12 positions matching TRBD2. The DNA for the CDR3 is TGTGCCAGCAGTCCTAGCGGGAGGGCCCAAGAGCAGTACTTC. Its translation: CASSPSGRAQEQYF.